These 10 T cell receptor beta chains were sequenced from one sample in a study of blood T cells in healthy people across ages. Primers used in a second PCR of roughly 6 to 12 cycles were a sample-barcoded 5' primer and a J-beta primer mix. Each CDR3 protein is one row after TCRdb ran MiXCR on the 5' RACE reads. The sample carries about 730,000 distinct CDR3 sequences, roughly 41% recorded once. Sequenced material: blood. The receptors stem from a woman aged 55-70 years in good health.

The genes are TRBV20-1 and TRBJ2-3, with TRBD2 matching over 9 bases. This CDR3 comprises 15 residues. The V gene's germline CDR1 is DFQATT and CDR2 SNEGSKA (reference sequence). The J segment lost 4 bases and the V segment lost 0 bases, leaving 5 bases of the junction unmatched. The CDR3 region has the DNA TGCAGTGCTAGAGATTTGCGGGGGGGCCCAGATACGCAGTATTTT. Its protein product is CSARDLRGGPDTQYF.

The chain recombines TRBV6-5 with TRBJ2-7, with TRBD1 identical over 9 bases. The junction had 5 bases not matched to a gene; V was cut back by 9 bases and J by 2 bases. The CDR3 extends over 13 amino acids. Per germline, CDR1 MNHEY and CDR2 SVGAGI. In DNA form, the CDR3 reads TGTGCCAGTAGGACAGGGGAGGCCTACGAGCAGTACTTC. As protein: CASRTGEAYEQYF.

The chain is built from TRBV30 and TRBJ2-4; D uncertain. The CDR3 is 16 amino acids. Deletions cut 0 bases from V and 0 bases from J, with 12 bases between. CDR1 and CDR2 (germline): GTSNPN, SVGIG (reference sequence). CDR3 nucleotides: TGTGCCTGGAGTGTACCCGTCGCCCTAGCCAAAAACATTCAGTACTTC. Its protein product is CAWSVPVALAKNIQYF.

The genes are TRBV9 and TRBJ2-1; 9 bases map to TRBD2. The CDR3 loop spans 15 amino acids. CDR1 is SGDLS, CDR2 YYNGEE, per germline. The V segment lost 0 bases and the J segment 5 bases; nucleotides outside the gene matches: 3. The CDR3 region is CASSVASGGNNEQFF. CDR3 bases: TGTGCCAGCAGCGTAGCCAGCGGGGGGAACAATGAGCAGTTCTTC.

This clonotype appeared many times. The chain links TRBV29-1 to TRBJ1-2, with D tentatively TRBD1 (5 bases). Germline-derived CDR1 and CDR2 are SQVTM and ANQGSEA. Trimming pared 7 bases from V and 4 bases from J, leaving 16 bases between. The CDR3 is 13 amino acids. CDR3 protein: CSAQAQGGYGYTF. The DNA of the CDR3 is TGCAGCGCCCAAGCCCAGGGTGGCTATGGCTACACCTTC.

There are a few counts of this clonotype. The gene calls are TRBV25-1 and TRBJ2-5; 9 bases match TRBD1. The J call is in doubt because the DNA end fits TRBJ2-7 better. The CDR3 length is 13 residues. The germline gives CDR1 MGHDK, CDR2 SYGVNS. The CDR3, as DNA: TGTGCCAGCAGTGCAGGGACAGGGAACGAGCAGTACTTC. Amino acids: CASSAGTGNEQYF.

This clonotype was counted between two and nine times. The chain couples TRBV14 to TRBJ2-7, with D perhaps TRBD1 (5 bases). Trimming shortened V by 1 base and J by 10 bases, and 14 bases separated the two germline ends. Germline CDR1 reads SGHDN; CDR2 reads FVKESK. The CDR3 runs to 13 residues. This chain's CDR3 is CASSQGGLGPQYF. CDR3 DNA sequence: TGTGCCAGCAGCCAAGGGGGCCTAGGGCCCCAGTACTTC.

The genes are TRBV6-2 or TRBV6-3 and TRBJ2-1, with TRBD2 matching over 13 bases. Per the germline V gene, CDR1 is MNHEY and CDR2 is SVGEGT. V shed 0 bases and J 4 bases; nucleotides not matched to a gene: 0. The CDR3 is 16 residues long. The CDR3 region has the DNA TGTGCCAGCAGTTACTCGACTAGCGGGGGGTACAATGAGCAGTTCTTC. Translated, it gives CASSYSTSGGYNEQFF.

The chain links TRBV11-1 to TRBJ2-2; maybe TRBD2 (5 bases). Trimming stripped 5 bases from V and 6 bases from J, with 10 bases between. The CDR3 has 13 amino acids. The germline gives CDR1 SGHAT, CDR2 FQDESV (reference sequence). CDR3 sequence reads: CASSPGEPGELFF. CDR3 nucleotide sequence: TGTGCCAGCAGCCCCGGGGAGCCCGGGGAGCTGTTTTTT.

The chain combines TRBV28 with TRBJ2-7; no clear D gene. This CDR3 spans 15 amino acids. Germline V gene data show CDR1 as MDHEN and CDR2 as SYDVKM. Trimming stripped 6 bases from V and 0 bases from J, with 15 bases between. CDR3: CASRPETWASYEQYF. As DNA, the CDR3 is TGTGCCAGCAGGCCGGAAACGTGGGCCTCCTACGAGCAGTACTTC.